Listed below are T cell receptor beta chains from one sample, sequenced in a study of T cell responses to AZD1222 COVID-19 vaccine. Sequencing used immunoSEQ multiplex PCR; TCRdb keeps in-frame clones, though not all of them. The sample contains roughly 99,000 clones, 89% of which appear only once. Material: peripheral blood, obtained on day 0 of AZD1222 vaccination. The receptors originated from an adult in good health. The CDR3 runs from the conserved cysteine through the conserved F or W. A D gene is named only where the DNA matches it firmly. Clone size is given for some rows only: seen once, a few or many times, or a class if the clone is expanded.

length	V	size	J	D	DNA	CDR3
14	TRBV19	-	TRBJ2-1	-	TGTGCCAGTAGTAGGGGAATGTCTTACAATGAGCAGTTCTTC	CASSRGMSYNEQFF
13	TRBV6-6	-	TRBJ1-5	TRBD1	TGTGCCAGCACCGATAGTGACAGGGGTACCCAGCATTTT	CASTDSDRGTQHF
15	TRBV9	-	TRBJ2-7	TRBD1	TGTGCCAGCAGCGCCGGGACAGGGAACCTCTACGAGCAGTACTTC	CASSAGTGNLYEQYF
13	TRBV28	-	TRBJ2-1	-	TGTGCCAGTAAAGGGGCAACCTACAATGAGCAGTTCTTC	CASKGATYNEQFF
11	TRBV6-2/TRBV6-3	-	TRBJ2-7	-	TGTGCCAGCAGTTACTCGGGGGAGCAGTACTTC	CASSYSGEQYF
15	TRBV19	-	TRBJ1-2	TRBD1	TGTGCCAGTAAGCAGGACAGGGGGGCTAACTATGGCTACACCTTC	CASKQDRGANYGYTF
17	TRBV19	-	TRBJ2-4	TRBD1	TGTGCCAGTAGTATAGATCTATTTCCGGGACAGGGAAACATTCAGTACTTC	CASSIDLFPGQGNIQYF
13	TRBV6-1	-	TRBJ1-3	-	TGTGCCAGCAGTGAAAGTGGGGGAAACACCATATATTTT	CASSESGGNTIYF
16	TRBV4-2	-	TRBJ2-1	TRBD2	TGTGCCAGCAGCCAAGATCCTAGCGGGAGGCTCCGGTTCCGATTCTTC	CASSQDPSGRLRFRFF
16	TRBV15	-	TRBJ2-5	TRBD1	TGTGCCACCAGCAGAGCCAAGGGACAGCTGACTGAGACCCAGTACTTC	CATSRAKGQLTETQYF
14	TRBV19	-	TRBJ1-3	-	TGTGCCAGTAGTTACGACACCTCTGGAAACACCATATATTTT	CASSYDTSGNTIYF
14	TRBV7-3	-	TRBJ1-2	TRBD1	TGTGCCAGCCCCCCTCCCAGGGGGCTGTGTGGCTACACCTTC	CASPPPRGLCGYTF
13	TRBV19	once	TRBJ2-5	-	TGTGCCAGTAGTAACGGACTCCAAGAGACCCAGTACTTC	CASSNGLQETQYF
13	TRBV11-2	-	TRBJ1-2	TRBD1	TGTGCCAGCAGGTTAACAGGGGGCTATGGCTACACCTTC	CASRLTGGYGYTF
14	TRBV28	-	TRBJ1-2	TRBD1	TGTGCCAGCACCGAGGACAGGGGGCGAGGTGGCTACACCTTC	CASTEDRGRGGYTF
16	TRBV4-1	-	TRBJ2-3	-	TGCGCCAGCAGCCCAGGGACTTACCCTTCCACAGATACGCAGTATTTT	CASSPGTYPSTDTQYF
18	TRBV6-2/TRBV6-3	-	TRBJ2-7	TRBD2	TGTGCCAGCAGCAACTTAGAAGGGTCTCCTAGCGGATCCTACGAGCAGTACTTC	CASSNLEGSPSGSYEQYF
12	TRBV12-3/TRBV12-4	once	TRBJ2-1	-	TGTGCCACCTGTACTAGGGGGGATGAGCAGTTCTTC	CATCTRGDEQFF
14	TRBV7-9	-	TRBJ2-5	-	TGTGCCAGCAGCCCCGGTTGGGACTGGGAGACCCAGTACTTC	CASSPGWDWETQYF
15	TRBV28	-	TRBJ2-5	-	TGTGCCAGCAGGCCAGGGGTGGGGTTGGAAGAGACCCAGTACTTC	CASRPGVGLEETQYF
17	TRBV27	-	TRBJ1-5	-	TGTGCCAGCAGTCTATACGGACAGCCCGATAGCAATCAGCCCCAGCATTTT	CASSLYGQPDSNQPQHF
15	TRBV5-1	few	TRBJ1-1	-	TGCGCCAGCAGCTTGGCCGAACATTGGAACACTGAAGCTTTCTTT	CASSLAEHWNTEAFF
17	TRBV7-2	-	TRBJ1-1	-	TGTGCCAGCAGCTTAGTTGGGGTTTACAGCTCAGGCGCTGAAGCTTTCTTT	CASSLVGVYSSGAEAFF